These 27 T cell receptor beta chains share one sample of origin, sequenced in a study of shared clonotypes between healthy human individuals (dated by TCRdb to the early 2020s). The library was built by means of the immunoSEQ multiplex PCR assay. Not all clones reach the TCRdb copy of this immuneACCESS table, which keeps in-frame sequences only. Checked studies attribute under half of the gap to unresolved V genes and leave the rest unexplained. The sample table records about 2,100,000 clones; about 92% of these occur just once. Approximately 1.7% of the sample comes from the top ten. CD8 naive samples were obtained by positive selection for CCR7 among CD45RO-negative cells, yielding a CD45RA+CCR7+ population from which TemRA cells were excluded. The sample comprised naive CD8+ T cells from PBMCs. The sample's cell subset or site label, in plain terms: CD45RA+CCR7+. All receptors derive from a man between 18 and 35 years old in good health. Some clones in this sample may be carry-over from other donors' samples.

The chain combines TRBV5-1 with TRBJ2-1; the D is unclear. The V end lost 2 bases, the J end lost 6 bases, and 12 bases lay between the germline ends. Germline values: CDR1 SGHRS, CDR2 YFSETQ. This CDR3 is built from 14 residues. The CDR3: CASSFRTKANEQFF. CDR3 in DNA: TGCGCCAGCAGCTTCAGGACCAAGGCCAATGAGCAGTTCTTC.

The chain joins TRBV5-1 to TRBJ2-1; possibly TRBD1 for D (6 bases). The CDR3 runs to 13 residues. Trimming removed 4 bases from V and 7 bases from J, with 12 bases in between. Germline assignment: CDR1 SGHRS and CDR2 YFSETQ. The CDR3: CASSHRERNEQFF. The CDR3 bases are TGCGCCAGCAGCCACAGGGAAAGGAATGAGCAGTTCTTC.

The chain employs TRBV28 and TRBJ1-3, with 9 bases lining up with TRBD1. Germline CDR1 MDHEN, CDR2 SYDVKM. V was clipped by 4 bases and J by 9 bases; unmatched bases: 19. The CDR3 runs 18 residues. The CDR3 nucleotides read TGTGCCAGCAGTTCCCCCTCCCGGGACAGGGCTTATAGCGCCACCATATATTTT. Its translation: CASSSPSRDRAYSATIYF.

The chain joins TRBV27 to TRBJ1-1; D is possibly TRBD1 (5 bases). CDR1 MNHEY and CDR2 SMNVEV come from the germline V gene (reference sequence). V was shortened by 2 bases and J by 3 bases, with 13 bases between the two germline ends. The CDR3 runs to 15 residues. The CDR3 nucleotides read TGTGCCAGCAGTTTAGGGGGACGGCTAGACACTGAAGCTTTCTTT. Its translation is CASSLGGRLDTEAFF.

CDR3 DNA sequence: TGTGCCGCCGACAGTTGGCAAGCCTACGAGCAGTACTTC. This sequence encodes CAADSWQAYEQYF. The chain couples TRBV28 to TRBJ2-7; the D gene is possibly TRBD1 (5 bases). This CDR3 region has 13 residues. With 11 bases removed from V and 2 bases from J, the gap between germline ends came to 16 bases. Germline lookup yields CDR1 MDHEN and CDR2 SYDVKM.

CDR3 in amino acids: CASSLPGHYNEQFF. The CDR3 bases are TGTGCCAGCAGTTTACCGGGGCACTACAATGAGCAGTTCTTC. The gene calls are TRBV27 and TRBJ2-1, with D perhaps given as TRBD1 or TRBD2 (5 bases each). The CDR3 covers 14 residues. V was cut by 2 bases and J by 3 bases, with 8 bases left in between. Germline CDR1 is MNHEY and CDR2 is SMNVEV (reference sequence).

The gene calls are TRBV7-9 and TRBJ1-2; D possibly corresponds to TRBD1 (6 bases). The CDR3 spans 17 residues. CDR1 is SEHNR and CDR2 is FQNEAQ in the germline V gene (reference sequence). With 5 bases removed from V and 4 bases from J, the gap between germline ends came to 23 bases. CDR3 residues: CASSPSGTRTLGYGYTF. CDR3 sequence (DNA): TGTGCCAGCAGCCCCTCCGGGACAAGGACCCTTGGCTATGGCTACACCTTC.

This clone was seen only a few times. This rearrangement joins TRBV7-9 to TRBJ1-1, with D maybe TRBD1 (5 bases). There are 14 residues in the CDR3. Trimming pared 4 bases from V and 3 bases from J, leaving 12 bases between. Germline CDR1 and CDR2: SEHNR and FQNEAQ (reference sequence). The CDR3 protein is CASSSGLLDTEAFF. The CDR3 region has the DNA TGTGCCAGCAGCTCGGGACTCCTGGACACTGAAGCTTTCTTT.

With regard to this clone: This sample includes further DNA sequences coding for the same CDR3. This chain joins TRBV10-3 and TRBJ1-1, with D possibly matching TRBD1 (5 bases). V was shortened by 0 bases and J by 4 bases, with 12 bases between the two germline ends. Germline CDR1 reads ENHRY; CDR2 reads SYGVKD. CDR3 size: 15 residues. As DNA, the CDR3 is TGTGCCATCAGTGAGTCGAGCGTTAGGGGCACTGAAGCTTTCTTT. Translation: CAISESSVRGTEAFF.

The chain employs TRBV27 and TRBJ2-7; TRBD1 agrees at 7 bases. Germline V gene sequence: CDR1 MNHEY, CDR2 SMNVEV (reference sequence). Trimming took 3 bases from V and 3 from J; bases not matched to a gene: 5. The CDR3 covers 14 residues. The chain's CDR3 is CASSFRGQYYEQYF. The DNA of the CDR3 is TGTGCCAGCAGTTTCAGGGGACAGTACTACGAGCAGTACTTC.

CDR3 DNA sequence: TGTGCCAGCAGCCCGGGGGCTGAAATCACTGAAGCTTTCTTT. Its protein product is CASSPGAEITEAFF. The V and J genes are TRBV5-4 and TRBJ1-1; possibly TRBD1 for D (6 bases). Per germline, CDR1 SGHNT and CDR2 YYREEE (reference sequence). There are 14 residues in the CDR3. V lost 4 bases to trimming and J lost 4 bases, with 14 bases between them.

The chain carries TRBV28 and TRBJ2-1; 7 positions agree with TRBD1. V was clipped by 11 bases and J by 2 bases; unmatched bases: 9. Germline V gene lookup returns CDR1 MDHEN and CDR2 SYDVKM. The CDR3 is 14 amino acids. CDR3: CAHRQRGPYNEQFF. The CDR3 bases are TGTGCCCATCGGCAAAGGGGGCCCTACAATGAGCAGTTCTTC.

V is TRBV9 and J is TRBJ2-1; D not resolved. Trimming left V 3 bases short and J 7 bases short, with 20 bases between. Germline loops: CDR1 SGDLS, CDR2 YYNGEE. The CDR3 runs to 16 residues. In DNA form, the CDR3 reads TGTGCCAGCAGCGCAGTCCCGGTTTCCTTGGGGAATGAGCAGTTCTTC. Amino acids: CASSAVPVSLGNEQFF.

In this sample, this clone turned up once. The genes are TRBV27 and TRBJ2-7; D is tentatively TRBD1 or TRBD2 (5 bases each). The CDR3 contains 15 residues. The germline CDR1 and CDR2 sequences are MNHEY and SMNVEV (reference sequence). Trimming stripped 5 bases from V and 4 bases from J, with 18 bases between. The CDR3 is CASSPPLRGLYEQYF. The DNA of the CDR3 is TGTGCCAGCAGTCCCCCCTTACGGGGCCTTTACGAGCAGTACTTC.

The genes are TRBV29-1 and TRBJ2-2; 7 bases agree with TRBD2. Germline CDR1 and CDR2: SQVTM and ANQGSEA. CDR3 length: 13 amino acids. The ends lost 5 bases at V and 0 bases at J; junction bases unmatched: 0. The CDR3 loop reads CSVREANTGELFF. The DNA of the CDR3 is TGCAGCGTTCGGGAGGCGAACACCGGGGAGCTGTTTTTT.

CDR3 nucleotide sequence: TGTGCCAGCAGCCCCAGGACAGGGGGCTCCTACAATGAGCAGTTCTTC. It translates to CASSPRTGGSYNEQFF. J is TRBJ2-1 and V is TRBV7-9, with TRBD1 matching 10 bases. This CDR3 has 16 residues. Germline V gene sequence: CDR1 SEHNR, CDR2 FQNEAQ (reference sequence). The ends lost 5 bases at V and 0 bases at J; junction bases unmatched: 4.

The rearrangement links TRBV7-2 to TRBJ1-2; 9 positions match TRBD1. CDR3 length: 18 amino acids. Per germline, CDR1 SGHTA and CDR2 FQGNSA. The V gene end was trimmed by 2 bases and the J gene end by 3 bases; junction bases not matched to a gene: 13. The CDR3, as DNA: TGTGCCAGCAGCTTAATCACAGGGGGCGCCGAGTTGGACTATGGCTACACCTTC. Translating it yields CASSLITGGAELDYGYTF.

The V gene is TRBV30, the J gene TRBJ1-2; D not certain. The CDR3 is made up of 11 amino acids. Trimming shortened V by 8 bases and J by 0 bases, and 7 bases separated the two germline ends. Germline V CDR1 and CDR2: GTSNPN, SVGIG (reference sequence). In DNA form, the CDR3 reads TGTGCCCATCGGTCTAACTATGGCTACACCTTC. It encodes CAHRSNYGYTF.

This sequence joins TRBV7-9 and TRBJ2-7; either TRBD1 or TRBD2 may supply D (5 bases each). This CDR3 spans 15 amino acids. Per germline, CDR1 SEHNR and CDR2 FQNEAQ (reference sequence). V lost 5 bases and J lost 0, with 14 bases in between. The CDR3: CASSPPGARSYEQYF. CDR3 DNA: TGTGCCAGCAGCCCCCCCGGGGCTCGCTCCTACGAGCAGTACTTC.

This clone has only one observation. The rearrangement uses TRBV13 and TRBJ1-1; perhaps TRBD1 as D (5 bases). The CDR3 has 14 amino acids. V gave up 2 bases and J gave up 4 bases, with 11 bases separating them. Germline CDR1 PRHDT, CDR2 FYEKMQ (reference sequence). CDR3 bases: TGTGCCAGCAGCTTAAACACTGGGGGCACTGAAGCTTTCTTT. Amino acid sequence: CASSLNTGGTEAFF.

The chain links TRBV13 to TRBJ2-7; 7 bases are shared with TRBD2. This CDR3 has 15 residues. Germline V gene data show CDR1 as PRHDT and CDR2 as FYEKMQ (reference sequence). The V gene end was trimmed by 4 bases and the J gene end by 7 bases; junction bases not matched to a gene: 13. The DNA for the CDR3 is TGTGCCAGCAGCTCCACCGTCCGACTAGCTGGTGAGCAGTACTTC. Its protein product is CASSSTVRLAGEQYF.

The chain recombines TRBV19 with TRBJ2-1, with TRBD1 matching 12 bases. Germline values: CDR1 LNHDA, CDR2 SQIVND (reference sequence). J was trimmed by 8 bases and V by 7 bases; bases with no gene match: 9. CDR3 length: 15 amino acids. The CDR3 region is CASTMGQGAFDEQFF. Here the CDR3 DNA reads TGTGCCAGTACTATGGGACAGGGGGCATTCGATGAGCAGTTCTTC.

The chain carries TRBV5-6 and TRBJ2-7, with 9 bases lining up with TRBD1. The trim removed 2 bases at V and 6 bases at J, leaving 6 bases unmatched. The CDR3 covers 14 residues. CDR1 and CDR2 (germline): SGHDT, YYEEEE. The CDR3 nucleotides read TGTGCCAGCAGCTTAGGACAGGGGCCTCGCGAGCAGTACTTC. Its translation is CASSLGQGPREQYF.

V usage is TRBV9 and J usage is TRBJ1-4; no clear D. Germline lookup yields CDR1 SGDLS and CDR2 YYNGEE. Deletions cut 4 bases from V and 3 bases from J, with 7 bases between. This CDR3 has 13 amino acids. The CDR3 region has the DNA TGTGCCAGCAGCTCGGAGGCTAATGAAAAACTGTTTTTT. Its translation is CASSSEANEKLFF. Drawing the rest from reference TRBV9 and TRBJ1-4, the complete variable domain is DSGVTQTPKHLITATGQRVTLRCSPRSGDLSVYWYQQSLDQGLQFLIQYYNGEERAKGNILERFSAQQFPDLHSELNLSSLELGDSALYFCASSSEANEKLFFGSGTQLSVL.

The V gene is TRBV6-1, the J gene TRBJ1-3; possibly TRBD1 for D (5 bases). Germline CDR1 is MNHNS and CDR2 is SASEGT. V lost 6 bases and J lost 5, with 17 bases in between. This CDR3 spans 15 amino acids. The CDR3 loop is CASSGGVRMRNTIYF. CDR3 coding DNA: TGTGCCAGCAGCGGGGGGGTCCGAATGCGAAACACCATATATTTT.

CDR3 sequence: CASSLFGRGQADGETQYF. The CDR3 DNA is TGTGCCAGCAGTTTATTCGGTCGAGGACAGGCGGACGGAGAGACCCAGTACTTC. V is TRBV28 and J is TRBJ2-5; 7 bases are shared with TRBD1. The CDR3 extends over 18 amino acids. V was clipped by 1 base and J by 4 bases; unmatched bases: 15. Germline values: CDR1 MDHEN, CDR2 SYDVKM.

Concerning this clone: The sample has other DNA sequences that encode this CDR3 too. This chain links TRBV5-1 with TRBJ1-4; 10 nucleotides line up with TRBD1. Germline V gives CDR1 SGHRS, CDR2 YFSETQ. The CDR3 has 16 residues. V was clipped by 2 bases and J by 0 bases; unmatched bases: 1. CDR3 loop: CASSLGQGATNEKLFF. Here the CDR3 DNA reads TGCGCCAGCAGCTTAGGACAGGGGGCAACTAATGAAAAACTGTTTTTT.